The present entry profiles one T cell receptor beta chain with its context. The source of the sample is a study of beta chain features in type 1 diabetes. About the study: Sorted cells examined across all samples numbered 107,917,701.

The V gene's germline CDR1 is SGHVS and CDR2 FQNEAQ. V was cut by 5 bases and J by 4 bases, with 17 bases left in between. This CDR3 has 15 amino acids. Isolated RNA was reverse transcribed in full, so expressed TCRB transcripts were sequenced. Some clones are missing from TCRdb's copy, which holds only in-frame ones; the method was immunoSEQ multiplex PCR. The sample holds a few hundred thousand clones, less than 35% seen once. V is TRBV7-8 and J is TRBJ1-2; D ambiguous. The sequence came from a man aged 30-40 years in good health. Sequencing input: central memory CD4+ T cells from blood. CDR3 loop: CASSPLGLVSYGYTF. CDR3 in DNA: TGTGCCAGCAGCCCCTTAGGGTTGGTTTCCTATGGCTACACCTTC.